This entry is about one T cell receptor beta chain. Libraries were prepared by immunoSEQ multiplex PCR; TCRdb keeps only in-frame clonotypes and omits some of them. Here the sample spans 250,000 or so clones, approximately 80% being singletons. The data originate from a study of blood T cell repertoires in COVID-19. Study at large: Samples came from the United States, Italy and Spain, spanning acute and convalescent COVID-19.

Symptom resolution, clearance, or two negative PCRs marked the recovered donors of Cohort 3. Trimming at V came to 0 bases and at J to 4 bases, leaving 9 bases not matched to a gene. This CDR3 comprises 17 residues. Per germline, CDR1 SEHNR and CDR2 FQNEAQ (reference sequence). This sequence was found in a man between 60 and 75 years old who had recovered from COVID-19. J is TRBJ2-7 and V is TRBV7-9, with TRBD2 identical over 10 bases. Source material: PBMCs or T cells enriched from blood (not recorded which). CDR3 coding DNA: TGTGCCAGCAGCTTAGCGACGAGTCCTAGCGGGGGATACGAGCAGTACTTC. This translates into CASSLATSPSGGYEQYF. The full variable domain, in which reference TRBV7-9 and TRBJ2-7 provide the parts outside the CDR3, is DTGVSQNPRHKITKRGQNVTFRCDPISEHNRLYWYRQTLGQGPEFLTYFQNEAQLEKSRLLSDRFSAERPKGSFSTLEIQRTEQGDSAMYLCASSLATSPSGGYEQYFGPGTRLTVT.